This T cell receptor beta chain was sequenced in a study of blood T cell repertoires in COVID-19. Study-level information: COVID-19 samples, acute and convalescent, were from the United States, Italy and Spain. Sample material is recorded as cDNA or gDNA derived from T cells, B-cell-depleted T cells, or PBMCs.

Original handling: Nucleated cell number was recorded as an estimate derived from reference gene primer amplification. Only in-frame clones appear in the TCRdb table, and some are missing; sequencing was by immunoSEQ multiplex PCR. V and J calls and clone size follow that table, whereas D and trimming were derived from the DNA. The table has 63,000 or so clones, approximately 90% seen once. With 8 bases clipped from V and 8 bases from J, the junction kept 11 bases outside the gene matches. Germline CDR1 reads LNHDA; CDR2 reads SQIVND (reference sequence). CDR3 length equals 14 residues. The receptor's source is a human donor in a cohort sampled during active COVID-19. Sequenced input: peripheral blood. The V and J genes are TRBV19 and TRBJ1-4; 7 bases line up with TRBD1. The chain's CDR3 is CASLAGTVEEKLFF. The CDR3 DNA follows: TGTGCCAGTCTGGCCGGGACAGTCGAAGAAAAACTGTTTTTT. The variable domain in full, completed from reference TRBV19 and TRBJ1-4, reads DGGITQSPKYLFRKEGQNVTLSCEQNLNHDAMYWYRQDPGQGLRLIYYSQIVNDFQKGDIAEGYSVSREKKESFPLTVTSAQKNPTAFYLCASLAGTVEEKLFFGSGTQLSVL.